This TCR beta chain comes out of a study of spatial heterogeneity in lung cancer. Findings and caveats of the study: Tumoral mutation counts were tracked by counts of expanded intratumoral alpha and beta TCRs.

Regarding time point: sample taken at primary tumor resection. Tumor, nontumor lung or frozen PBMC supplied whole RNA that was sequenced unsorted. V shed 3 bases and J shed 2 bases, with 5 bases lying between them. The CDR3 has 12 amino acids. At least ten counts were recorded for this clonotype. Its target is unknown. TCR cDNA molecules each carried a unique molecular identifier. TCRdb processed the 5' RACE reads anew with MiXCR; each CDR3 protein has one entry. The profile shows 9,500 to 14,000 distinct CDR3 sequences, roughly 15% of them singletons. This clonotype was obtained from a male donor with early-stage non-small cell lung cancer. The sample consisted of lung tumor tissue, taken at surgery. The chain recombines TRBV12-3 or TRBV12-4 with TRBJ2-7, with D unclear. The CDR3 protein is CASSFTTYEQYF. CDR3 DNA: TGTGCCAGCAGTTTTACCACCTACGAGCAGTACTTC.